This T cell receptor (beta chain) was found in a study of blood T cell repertoires in COVID-19. This clone occurred once. Looked up from germline, CDR1 is SNHLY and CDR2 is FYNNEI. CDR3 size: 15 residues. V was cut by 6 bases and J by 0 bases, with 12 bases left in between. Repertoires were generated with immunoSEQ multiplex PCR, while TCRdb's copy carries only in-frame clones and drops some. The table has fewer than 250,000 clones, roughly nine tenths seen once. Material: peripheral blood. The chain joins TRBV2 to TRBJ2-1; D unclear. The source of this sequence is a man in his 70s with acute or convalescent COVID-19. The CDR3 DNA reads TGTGCCAGCAGGGCCTCTTCTAGCTCCTACAATGAGCAGTTCTTC. Protein product: CASRASSSSYNEQFF.